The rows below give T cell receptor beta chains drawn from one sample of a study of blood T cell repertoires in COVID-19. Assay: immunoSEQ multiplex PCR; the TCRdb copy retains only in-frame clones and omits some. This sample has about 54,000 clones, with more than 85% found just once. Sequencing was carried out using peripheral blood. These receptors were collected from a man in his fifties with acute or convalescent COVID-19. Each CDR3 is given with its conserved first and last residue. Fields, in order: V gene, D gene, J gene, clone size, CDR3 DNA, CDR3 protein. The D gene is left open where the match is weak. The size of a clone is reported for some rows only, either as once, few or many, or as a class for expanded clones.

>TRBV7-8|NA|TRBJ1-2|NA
TGTGCCAGCACCAGACACGGTTCCTATGGCTACACCTTC
CASTRHGSYGYTF
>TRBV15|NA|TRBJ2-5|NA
TGTGCCACCAGCAGAGATCGGGGAGAGACCCAGTACTTC
CATSRDRGETQYF
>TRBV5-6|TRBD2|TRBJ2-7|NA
TGTGCCAGCAGCTACCCCGGGACTAGCGGAACCTACGAGCAGTACTTC
CASSYPGTSGTYEQYF
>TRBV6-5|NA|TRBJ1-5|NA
TGTGCCAGCAGTTACTCCCCGTATGGGGCTCAGCCCCAGCATTTT
CASSYSPYGAQPQHF
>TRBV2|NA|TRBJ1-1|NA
TGTGCCAGCAGTGAGGCGGAAGGGAGTACTGAAGCTTTCTTT
CASSEAEGSTEAFF
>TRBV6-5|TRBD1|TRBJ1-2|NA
TGTGCCAGCAGTAGAGCCGCTCCAGGGACAGGACTCATATTC
CASSRAAPGTGLIF
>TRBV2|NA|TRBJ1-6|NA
TGTGCCAGCAGTGAAGAGATTCTAAGGTGGGCAGGGCCTAATTCACCCCTCCACTTT
CASSEEILRWAGPNSPLHF
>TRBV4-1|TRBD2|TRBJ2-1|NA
TGCGCCAGCAGCCACCCCGACGGACTAGCCTACAATGAGCAGTTCTTC
CASSHPDGLAYNEQFF
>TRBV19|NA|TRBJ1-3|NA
TGTGCCAGTAGTCTACCGGCGGCCTCTGGAAACACCATATATTTT
CASSLPAASGNTIYF
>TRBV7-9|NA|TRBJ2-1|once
TGTGCCAGCAGCTTAGTGTCCGGGACAAACTCCTACAATGAGCAGTTCTTC
CASSLVSGTNSYNEQFF
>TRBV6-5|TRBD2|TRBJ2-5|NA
TGTGCCAGCGTATCTAGCGGGACTGAGACCCAGTACTTC
CASVSSGTETQYF
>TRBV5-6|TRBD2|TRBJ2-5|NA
TGTGCCAGCAGCTTGGGGCAGGGGCTAGCGGGAGGGACCTGGAAGACCCAGTACTTC
CASSLGQGLAGGTWKTQYF
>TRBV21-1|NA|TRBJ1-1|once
TGTGCCAGCAGGGTCTCGCTAGCAATTCGCACTGAAGCTTTCTTT
CASRVSLAIRTEAFF
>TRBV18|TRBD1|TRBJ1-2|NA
TGTGCCAGCTCACCCGACAGGGTCTATGGCTACACCTTC
CASSPDRVYGYTF
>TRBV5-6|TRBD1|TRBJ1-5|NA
TGTGCCAGCAGCCACAGACAGGGAAGGGAGCCCCAGCATTTT
CASSHRQGREPQHF
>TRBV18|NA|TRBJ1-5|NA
TGTGCCAGCTCCGAGGGTCTTGTCGGTCAGCCCCAGCATTTT
CASSEGLVGQPQHF
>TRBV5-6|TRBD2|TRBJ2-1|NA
TGTGCCAGCAGCCCAGGACTAGCGGGAGGGCCGATCGTGAATGAGCAGTTCTTC
CASSPGLAGGPIVNEQFF
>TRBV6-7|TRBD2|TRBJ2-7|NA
TGTGCCCGAGTTGAGGGACTAGCGGACTCCTACGAGCAGTACTTC
CARVEGLADSYEQYF
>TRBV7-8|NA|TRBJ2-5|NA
TGTGCCAGCAGCTCGACAGGCACCGGGGAGACCCAGTACTTC
CASSSTGTGETQYF
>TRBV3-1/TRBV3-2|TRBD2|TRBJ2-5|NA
TGTGCCAGCAGCCTCCCAGCTAGCGGGAAAGAGACCCAGTACTTC
CASSLPASGKETQYF
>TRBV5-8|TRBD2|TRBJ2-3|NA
TGTGCCAGCAGCTTGACTGCGGGAGGGCCTACAGATACGCAGTATTTT
CASSLTAGGPTDTQYF
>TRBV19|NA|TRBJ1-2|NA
TGTGCCAGTAGCGCTTTCCTCAGGGGAGTAAGTGGAGGCTACACCTTC
CASSAFLRGVSGGYTF
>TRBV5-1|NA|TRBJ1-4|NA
TGCGCCAGCAGCGCCGGAGCGGGCGGGAATGAAAAACTGTTTTTT
CASSAGAGGNEKLFF
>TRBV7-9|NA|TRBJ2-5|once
TGTGCCAGCAGCTTAGGTGGGGCGGTGGAGACCCAGTACTTC
CASSLGGAVETQYF
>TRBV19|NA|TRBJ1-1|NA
TGTGCCAGTACCAGGTTAATGGCCACTGAAGCTTTCTTT
CASTRLMATEAFF
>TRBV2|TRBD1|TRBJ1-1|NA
TGTGCCAGCAGCCGATCGACAGGGGGCATCACTGAAGCTTTCTTT
CASSRSTGGITEAFF
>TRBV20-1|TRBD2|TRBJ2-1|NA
TGCAGTGCTAGTTCCGGGACTAGCGGTAACAATGAGCAGTTCTTC
CSASSGTSGNNEQFF
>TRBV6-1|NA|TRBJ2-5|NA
TGTGCCAGCAGTGAAATGATAGGGAGGGAGACCCAGTACTTC
CASSEMIGRETQYF
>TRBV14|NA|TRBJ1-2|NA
TGTGCCAGCAGCCCCCGGAGCGACAGAACGTATGGCTACACCTTC
CASSPRSDRTYGYTF